This TCR beta chain derives from a study of coeliac disease. About the study: Without high-resolution HLA typing, biased TRBV7-2 usage was examined as a proof of principle. General observations from the study: Most TRB amino acid sequences occurred in only one sample.

Clones were sequenced by immunoSEQ multiplex PCR, and TCRdb holds only the in-frame ones, with some missing. Seen here are about 1,100 clones, approximately 54% observed once, and the top ten hold around 50%. There are 14 residues in the CDR3. CDR1 is SEHNR, CDR2 FQNEAQ, per germline (reference sequence). The junction had 7 bases not matched to a gene; V was cut back by 5 bases and J by 5 bases. A note on this clone: The antigen remains undetermined.

This TCR was sampled from a woman in her thirties without celiac disease. The rearrangement uses TRBV7-9 and TRBJ2-7; 9 bases line up with TRBD1. Input material: intraepithelial lymphocytes from the gut. Here the CDR3 DNA reads TGTGCCAGCAGCCGATCGTGGACAGGGGACGAGCAGTACTTC. It is translated as CASSRSWTGDEQYF.